The 26 T cell receptor beta chains below all came from one sample that was sequenced in a study of siplizumab effects on memory and regulatory T cells. The repertoire was sequenced with immunoSEQ multiplex PCR; TCRdb's copy has only in-frame clones and lacks some. The sample has roughly 100,000 clones; under 95% are singletons. Sequenced material: CD4+ T cells sorted from blood. The source of these receptors is a human donor in good health.

The genes are TRBV28 and TRBJ2-7, with 8 bases that match TRBD1. The V segment lost 5 bases and the J segment 2 bases; nucleotides outside the gene matches: 8. CDR1 is MDHEN, CDR2 SYDVKM, per germline. The CDR3 runs 15 residues. In DNA form, the CDR3 reads TGTGCCAGCAGTGGGGACAGGTCAGAGCCCTACGAGCAGTACTTC. It encodes CASSGDRSEPYEQYF. The full variable domain, rest sourced from reference TRBV28 and TRBJ2-7, is DVKVTQSSRYLVKRTGEKVFLECVQDMDHENMFWYRQDPGLGLRLIYFSYDVKMKEKGDIPEGYSVSREKKERFSLILESASTNQTSMYLCASSGDRSEPYEQYFGPGTRLTVT.

The rearrangement links TRBV9 to TRBJ1-1; D possibly corresponds to TRBD1 (5 bases). The CDR3 is made up of 15 amino acids. The V end lost 0 bases, the J end lost 7 bases, and 16 bases lay between the germline ends. Germline V CDR1 and CDR2: SGDLS, YYNGEE. The CDR3 sequence is CASSVDTTGFYEAFF. The CDR3 region has the DNA TGTGCCAGCAGCGTAGATACCACAGGTTTCTATGAAGCTTTCTTT.

The chain is built from TRBV5-5 and TRBJ1-4; 8 positions agree with TRBD1. CDR1 and CDR2 from the germline V gene are SGHKS and YYEKEE (reference sequence). The trim removed 3 bases at V and 2 bases at J, leaving 3 bases unmatched. CDR3 length: 15 amino acids. The CDR3 loop is CASSSGQGTNEKLFF. The CDR3, as DNA: TGTGCCAGCAGCTCAGGACAGGGTACTAATGAAAAACTGTTTTTT.

The chain uses TRBV18 and TRBJ1-1, with unresolved D. The V gene lost 6 bases and the J gene lost 1 base, with 15 bases spanning the gap. The CDR3 loop spans 15 amino acids. The germline gives CDR1 KGHSH, CDR2 LQKENI. The CDR3 nucleotides are TGTGCCAGCTCTCCTCCCGGGCAGGCGAACACTGAAGCTTTCTTT. Amino acid sequence: CASSPPGQANTEAFF. The full variable domain, rest sourced from reference TRBV18 and TRBJ1-1, is NAGVMQNPRHLVRRRGQEARLRCSPMKGHSHVYWYRQLPEEGLKFMVYLQKENIIDESGMPKERFSAEFPKEGPSILRIQQVVRGDSAAYFCASSPPGQANTEAFFGQGTRLTVV.

The genes are TRBV5-4 and TRBJ2-3; 8 nucleotides agree with TRBD2. The CDR3 consists of 13 residues. CDR1 SGHNT and CDR2 YYREEE come from the germline V gene (reference sequence). The V gene end was trimmed by 7 bases and the J gene end by 2 bases; junction bases not matched to a gene: 3. CDR3 region: CASQRGITDTQYF. In nucleotides, the CDR3 is TGTGCCAGCCAGCGGGGGATCACAGATACGCAGTATTTT.

This clone was recorded only once. DNA of the CDR3: TGTGCCAGCAGCTCCCCCACCGGGTCGCAGTACTTC. Translated: CASSSPTGSQYF. V and J are TRBV7-9 and TRBJ2-7, with unresolved D. The V and J ends lost 4 bases and 9 bases respectively, with 13 bases between them. The CDR3 consists of 12 residues. Germline loops: CDR1 SEHNR, CDR2 FQNEAQ (reference sequence).

This rearrangement joins TRBV30 to TRBJ1-2; D gene uncertain. There are 13 residues in the CDR3. Germline CDR1 reads GTSNPN; CDR2 reads SVGIG (reference sequence). V was pared by 2 bases and J by 5 bases, with 12 bases between. The CDR3, as DNA: TGTGCCTGGAGTCCGACCCTCCGGTATGGCTACACCTTC. It specifies CAWSPTLRYGYTF. The full variable domain, its missing parts supplied by reference TRBV30 and TRBJ1-2, is SQTIHQWPATLVQPVGSPLSLECTVEGTSNPNLYWYRQAAGRGLQLLFYSVGIGQISSEVPQNLSASRPQDRQFILSSKKLLLSDSGFYLCAWSPTLRYGYTFGSGTRLTVV.

J is TRBJ2-6 and V is TRBV15; 9 bases align to TRBD1. The V gene's germline CDR1 is LNHNV and CDR2 YYDKDF (reference sequence). The CDR3 totals 18 residues. V was pared by 2 bases and J by 0 bases, with 5 bases of the junction left unmatched. CDR3 residues: CATSRQPGQGSGANVLTF. In nucleotides, the CDR3 is TGTGCCACCAGCAGACAACCGGGACAGGGCTCTGGGGCCAACGTCCTGACTTTC. Complete variable domain (other parts from reference TRBV15 and TRBJ2-6): DAMVIQNPRYQVTQFGKPVTLSCSQTLNHNVMYWYQQKSSQAPKLLFHYYDKDFNNEADTPDNFQSRRPNTSFCFLDIRSPGLGDTAMYLCATSRQPGQGSGANVLTFGAGSRLTVL.

This clone was recorded once. The chain recombines TRBV9 with TRBJ1-2; D gene uncertain. Germline V gene data show CDR1 as SGDLS and CDR2 as YYNGEE. The CDR3 consists of 16 residues. V lost 1 base and J 4 bases, leaving 17 bases between the germline ends. The CDR3 reads CASSVLSKVAGYGYTF. DNA of the CDR3: TGTGCCAGCAGCGTATTATCTAAGGTGGCGGGCTATGGCTACACCTTC. Looking up the rest from reference TRBV9 and TRBJ1-2 gives the full variable domain: DSGVTQTPKHLITATGQRVTLRCSPRSGDLSVYWYQQSLDQGLQFLIQYYNGEERAKGNILERFSAQQFPDLHSELNLSSLELGDSALYFCASSVLSKVAGYGYTFGSGTRLTVV.

The chain combines TRBV7-9 with TRBJ1-2; unclear D gene. The CDR3 extends over 14 amino acids. V was pared by 4 bases and J by 2 bases, with 11 bases between. Germline CDR1 and CDR2: SEHNR and FQNEAQ (reference sequence). CDR3 sequence (DNA): TGTGCCAGCAGCTCGGCAGGTTCCAACTATGGCTACACCTTC. It is translated as CASSSAGSNYGYTF. The complete variable domain, with remaining parts taken from reference TRBV7-9 and TRBJ1-2, reads DTGVSQNPRHKITKRGQNVTFRCDPISEHNRLYWYRQTLGQGPEFLTYFQNEAQLEKSRLLSDRFSAERPKGSFSTLEIQRTEQGDSAMYLCASSSAGSNYGYTFGSGTRLTVV.

The chain has TRBV5-1 and TRBJ2-5; 14 bases agree with TRBD2. The V gene end was trimmed by 4 bases and the J gene end by 4 bases; junction bases not matched to a gene: 6. Germline CDR1 reads SGHRS; CDR2 reads YFSETQ. The CDR3 covers 16 residues. The CDR3 DNA is TGCGCCAGCAGCGGGGGGACTAGCGGGAGTTTAGAGACCCAGTACTTC. Its protein product is CASSGGTSGSLETQYF. Looking up the rest from reference TRBV5-1 and TRBJ2-5 gives the full variable domain: KAGVTQTPRYLIKTRGQQVTLSCSPISGHRSVSWYQQTPGQGLQFLFEYFSETQRNKGNFPGRFSGRQFSNSRSEMNVSTLELGDSALYLCASSGGTSGSLETQYFGPGTRLLVL.

The chain uses TRBV2 and TRBJ1-1, with D maybe TRBD1 (6 bases). The CDR3 sequence is 13 residues long. Trimming cost V 8 bases and J 11 bases, with 21 bases left between them. Germline V CDR1 and CDR2: SNHLY, FYNNEI. The CDR3 sequence: CASGREPGGLAFF. CDR3 nucleotide sequence: TGTGCCAGCGGGAGGGAGCCCGGGGGCCTTGCTTTCTTT.

The chain's CDR3 is CASSLLGGSANTEAFF. Here the CDR3 DNA reads TGTGCCAGCTCACTCCTAGGGGGGAGTGCGAACACTGAAGCTTTCTTT. V usage is TRBV18 and J usage is TRBJ1-1, with D perhaps matching TRBD1 (6 bases). Germline assignment: CDR1 KGHSH and CDR2 LQKENI. The CDR3 extends over 16 amino acids. Trimming left V 4 bases short and J 1 base short, with 16 bases between. Full variable domain (outside the CDR3, taken from reference TRBV18 and TRBJ1-1): NAGVMQNPRHLVRRRGQEARLRCSPMKGHSHVYWYRQLPEEGLKFMVYLQKENIIDESGMPKERFSAEFPKEGPSILRIQQVVRGDSAAYFCASSLLGGSANTEAFFGQGTRLTVV.

J is TRBJ2-7 and V is TRBV5-1, with D hard to call. V dropped 1 base and J dropped 6 bases, with 14 bases sitting between them. This CDR3 is 14 amino acids long. Germline V gene lookup returns CDR1 SGHRS and CDR2 YFSETQ. DNA for the CDR3: TGCGCCAGCAGCTTGACTATTATTACCTCCGAGCAGTACTTC. Translated: CASSLTIITSEQYF.

The V call is TRBV7-2, the J call TRBJ1-1, with unresolved D. CDR1 is SGHTA, CDR2 FQGNSA, per germline. The V end was cut by 9 bases, the J end by 2 bases, with 10 bases between. CDR3 length equals 12 residues. The CDR3 region has the DNA TGTGCCAGTGGCGCGGGAAACACTGAAGCTTTCTTT. Translation gives CASGAGNTEAFF.

V and J are TRBV10-3 and TRBJ2-3; D might be TRBD1 (6 bases). V dropped 3 bases and J dropped 2 bases, with 12 bases sitting between them. This CDR3 region has 15 residues. Germline CDR1 and CDR2: ENHRY and SYGVKD. As DNA, the CDR3 is TGTGCCATCAGTGACTCAGGGGCCGCCACAGATACGCAGTATTTT. This gives the protein CAISDSGAATDTQYF.

V is TRBV27 and J is TRBJ1-3; D perhaps matches TRBD1 (6 bases). Per the germline V gene, CDR1 is MNHEY and CDR2 is SMNVEV (reference sequence). Trimming stripped 5 bases from V and 3 bases from J, with 14 bases between. This CDR3 region has 15 residues. The CDR3 coding sequence is TGTGCCAGCAGTCCGCAGGGGAACCGTGGAAACACCATATATTTT. Its translation: CASSPQGNRGNTIYF.

This clone was counted a single time. V usage is TRBV7-8 and J usage is TRBJ2-5; 10 bases map to TRBD1. The V and J ends lost 5 bases and 5 bases, in that order; junction bases with no gene match: 8. The CDR3 runs to 15 residues. Germline V gene sequence: CDR1 SGHVS, CDR2 FQNEAQ. In DNA, the CDR3 is TGTGCCAGCAGCCCCCTCTGGACAGGGGGTGAGACCCAGTACTTC. Its protein product is CASSPLWTGGETQYF.

The gene calls are TRBV7-9 and TRBJ2-4, with D possibly TRBD1 on 6 matching bases. The CDR3 spans 14 residues. Trimming took off 5 bases at V and 2 bases at J, with 10 bases between the two ends. CDR1 SEHNR and CDR2 FQNEAQ come from the germline V gene (reference sequence). Here the CDR3 DNA reads TGTGCCAGCAGCAACAGGGTTTCCAAAAACATTCAGTACTTC. Protein product: CASSNRVSKNIQYF.

This chain connects TRBV27 to TRBJ2-7; perhaps TRBD1 as D (5 bases). The CDR3 covers 14 residues. Germline values: CDR1 MNHEY, CDR2 SMNVEV (reference sequence). Trimming cost V 6 bases and J 2 bases, with 14 bases left between them. The CDR3 sequence is CASSYRNPPYEQYF. DNA of the CDR3: TGTGCCAGCAGCTACAGGAACCCCCCCTACGAGCAGTACTTC.

Only one count was recorded for this clone. V is TRBV2 and J is TRBJ1-2; 9 bases match TRBD1. V was clipped by 10 bases and J by 4 bases; unmatched bases: 13. The CDR3 contains 15 residues. The germline CDR1 and CDR2 sequences are SNHLY and FYNNEI. CDR3 residues: CATDEWTGVSYGYTF. For the CDR3, the DNA is TGTGCCACCGATGAATGGACAGGGGTTAGCTATGGCTACACCTTC.

This chain links TRBV9 with TRBJ1-6; D not resolved. The length of the CDR3 is 16 residues. Germline CDR1 is SGDLS and CDR2 is YYNGEE. Trimming removed 0 bases from V and 1 base from J, with 8 bases in between. CDR3 in amino acids: CASSVEVQSYNSPLHF. Here the CDR3 DNA reads TGTGCCAGCAGCGTAGAGGTACAGTCCTATAATTCACCCCTCCACTTT.

This clone has just a few counts. The chain employs TRBV30 and TRBJ1-1; no firm D call. Trimming shortened V by 3 bases and J by 8 bases, and 13 bases separated the two germline ends. CDR1 GTSNPN and CDR2 SVGIG come from the germline V gene (reference sequence). The CDR3 length is 12 residues. The CDR3, as DNA: TGTGCCTGGAGGGCCGTGAGGAGCGAAGCTTTCTTT. As protein: CAWRAVRSEAFF.

The chain links TRBV5-5 to TRBJ1-2, with a weak D call TRBD1 (5 bases). Germline V lookup: CDR1 SGHKS, CDR2 YYEKEE (reference sequence). V shed 4 bases and J shed 4 bases, with 14 bases lying between them. The CDR3 contains 14 residues. In DNA, the CDR3 is TGTGCCAGCAGCCTTCGCCAGGGCGGCTATGGCTACACCTTC. As protein: CASSLRQGGYGYTF.

The chain uses TRBV5-1 and TRBJ1-3, with D hard to call. The CDR3 runs to 15 residues. Per germline, CDR1 SGHRS and CDR2 YFSETQ. Trimming removed 0 bases from V and 4 bases from J, with 11 bases in between. The CDR3 DNA reads TGCGCCAGCAGCTTGGACGGCCGAACAGGAAACACCATATATTTT. Protein product: CASSLDGRTGNTIYF. Based on the CDR3 plus reference TRBV5-1 and TRBJ1-3, the full variable domain is KAGVTQTPRYLIKTRGQQVTLSCSPISGHRSVSWYQQTPGQGLQFLFEYFSETQRNKGNFPGRFSGRQFSNSRSEMNVSTLELGDSALYLCASSLDGRTGNTIYFGEGSWLTVV.

The chain is built from TRBV30 and TRBJ2-7, with 7 bases identical to TRBD2. Germline CDR1 GTSNPN, CDR2 SVGIG (reference sequence). Losses at the gene ends were 5 bases for V and 7 bases for J; bases not matched to a gene: 5. The CDR3 extends over 11 amino acids. The CDR3 coding sequence is TGTGCCTGGTCTATGGGAGGGGAGCAGTACTTC. This gives the protein CAWSMGGEQYF. Variable domain in full (rest from reference TRBV30 and TRBJ2-7): SQTIHQWPATLVQPVGSPLSLECTVEGTSNPNLYWYRQAAGRGLQLLFYSVGIGQISSEVPQNLSASRPQDRQFILSSKKLLLSDSGFYLCAWSMGGEQYFGPGTRLTVT.